This TCR beta chain stems from a study of T cells in women clearing cervical HPV infection. CDR3 length: 13 amino acids. V lost 6 bases, J lost 3 bases, and 14 bases lay in between. Germline CDR1 DFQATT, CDR2 SNEGSKA (reference sequence). As for this clone: The read halts 3 residues ahead of the CDR3 end, with the missing end drawn from the germline J gene.

Profiled with immunoSEQ multiplex PCR; TCRdb holds only in-frame clones, not every one. Here the sample table reports tens of thousands of clones. The sequenced sample was blood buffy coat. The TCR comes from a woman between 18 and 70 years old with a cervical HPV16 infection that either progressed to CIN3+ or cleared (not recorded which). The chain links TRBV20-1 to TRBJ2-5; D not certain. The CDR3 DNA, read in part, is TGCAGTGCCAGCCACAGAGTGAAAGAGACC. Amino acid sequence: CSASHRVKET. The whole CDR3 protein is CSASHRVKETQYF.